This T cell receptor beta chain is drawn from a study of blood T cell repertoires in COVID-19. In the study overall: The United States, Italy and Spain were the sources of the acute and convalescent COVID-19 samples. T cells, B-cell-depleted T cells, or PBMCs provided the cDNA or gDNA that served as material.

Original processing methods: Amplifying reference gene primers gave estimates of nucleated cell counts. Profiling relied on immunoSEQ multiplex PCR, and the TCRdb table lists in-frame clones only, not all of them. The D gene and trimming were derived from the DNA, and the V and J assignments and clone size from that table. The sample has about 190,000 clones, around 80% seen once. The CDR3 covers 15 residues. With 6 bases clipped from V and 2 bases from J, the junction kept 7 bases outside the gene matches. CDR1 and CDR2 (germline): MNHEY, SMNVEV (reference sequence). The sequencing sample was made of peripheral blood. The chain has TRBV27 and TRBJ2-3; 8 nucleotides align to TRBD1. The receptor's source is a woman older than 75 with active or convalescent COVID-19. CDR3 loop: CASSRGTGVTDTQYF. The CDR3 DNA follows: TGTGCCAGCAGCAGAGGGACAGGTGTCACAGATACGCAGTATTTT.